This T cell receptor (beta chain) appears in the sequencing data of a study of blood T cell repertoires in COVID-19. Generated by immunoSEQ multiplex PCR, the TCRdb table keeps only in-frame clones and is missing some. The sample holds 200,000 to 250,000 clones, 83% seen once. Participants' reported clinical history set cohort assignment. The study recruited exposed participants who had met a COVID-19 case within 2 weeks before entry. Germline CDR1 reads SGHAT; CDR2 reads FQNNGV. Trimming stripped 5 bases from V and 2 bases from J, with 11 bases between. This CDR3 is 14 amino acids long. The specimen sequenced was PBMCs or T cells enriched from blood (not recorded which). The rearrangement uses TRBV11-2 and TRBJ2-3, with a tentative D call TRBD1 (6 bases). This TCR derives from a woman in her forties or fifties who had been exposed to COVID-19. The CDR3 reads CASSQGWPTDTQYF. In DNA, the CDR3 is TGTGCCAGCAGCCAGGGGTGGCCCACAGATACGCAGTATTTT.